This T cell receptor beta chain is drawn from a study of blood T cell repertoires in COVID-19. About the research overall: From the United States, Italy and Spain came samples of acute and convalescent COVID-19. T cells, B-cell-depleted T cells, or PBMCs provided the cDNA or gDNA that served as material.

While infection was still active, Seattle patients were enrolled and then followed longitudinally. In the authors' methods: From reference gene primer amplification, estimates of nucleated cell counts were derived. Using immunoSEQ multiplex PCR, the repertoire was profiled, and TCRdb retains in-frame clones only, with some absent. The V and J calls and the clone size are those of that table, but D and trimming were determined from the DNA. The sample yields hundreds of thousands of clones, more than 85% seen once. The germline V gene encodes CDR1 LGHDT and CDR2 YNNKEL (reference sequence). The CDR3 totals 17 residues. Trimming took 4 bases from V and 6 from J; bases not matched to a gene: 10.

This rearrangement joins TRBV3-1 (or the pseudogene TRBV3-2) to TRBJ2-1; TRBD2 aligns across 12 bases. Sequencing used peripheral blood. This clonotype originated in a man aged 55 to 70 with COVID-19, enrolled during active disease. CDR3 bases: TGTGCCAGCAGCCCCCTCCCCTCTAGCGGGAGGGCCAATGAGCAGTTCTTC. It codes for CASSPLPSSGRANEQFF.